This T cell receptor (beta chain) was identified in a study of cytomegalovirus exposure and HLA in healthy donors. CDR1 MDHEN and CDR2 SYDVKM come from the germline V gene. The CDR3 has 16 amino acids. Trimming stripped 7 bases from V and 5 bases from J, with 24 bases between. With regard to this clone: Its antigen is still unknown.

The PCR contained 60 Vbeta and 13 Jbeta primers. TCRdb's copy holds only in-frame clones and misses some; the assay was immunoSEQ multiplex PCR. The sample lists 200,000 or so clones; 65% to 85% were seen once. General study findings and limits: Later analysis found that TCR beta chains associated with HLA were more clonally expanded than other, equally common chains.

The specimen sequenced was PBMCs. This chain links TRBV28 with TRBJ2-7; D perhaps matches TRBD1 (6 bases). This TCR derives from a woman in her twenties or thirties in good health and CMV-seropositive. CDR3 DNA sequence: TGTGCCAGCAACGCCCCCCACAGGGCCTCGATCGACGAGCAGTACTTC. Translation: CASNAPHRASIDEQYF.